Presented here are 24 T cell receptor beta chains from one specimen sequenced in a study of cytomegalovirus exposure and HLA in healthy donors. A multiplex PCR was run with 60 Vbeta primers and 13 Jbeta primers. The table came from immunoSEQ multiplex PCR; TCRdb's copy has only in-frame clones and leaves some out. The table shows approximately 110,000 clones, with roughly 80% occurring only once. The specimen was PBMCs. These TCRs come from a man between 25 and 39 years old in good health and CMV-seropositive.

This chain connects TRBV6-5 to TRBJ1-5, with a weak D call TRBD1 (5 bases). CDR3 length: 15 residues. From germline, CDR1 is MNHEY and CDR2 SVGAGI. The V and J ends lost 6 bases and 2 bases respectively, with 14 bases between them. CDR3: CASSRRGEGNQPQHF. The CDR3 region has the DNA TGTGCCAGCAGCCGACGGGGGGAGGGCAATCAGCCCCAGCATTTT.

Of note for this clone: Other nucleotide sequences from this sample produce the same CDR3. This chain connects TRBV2 to TRBJ2-7; TRBD2 agrees at 9 bases. V gave up 4 bases and J gave up 1 base; unmatched junction bases: 5. The CDR3 is made up of 15 amino acids. CDR1 and CDR2 (germline): SNHLY, FYNNEI. The CDR3 coding sequence is TGTGCCAGCAGTGCAGTAGCGGGGGCATCCTACGAGCAGTACTTC. Residues: CASSAVAGASYEQYF.

This clone was seen once. The chain has TRBV6-1 and TRBJ2-5, with TRBD2 matching 11 bases. The V gene end was trimmed by 8 bases and the J gene end by 1 base; junction bases not matched to a gene: 3. Looked up from germline, CDR1 is MNHNS and CDR2 is SASEGT. This CDR3 comprises 14 residues. The CDR3 nucleotides are TGTGCCAGCCTAGCGGGGGGCCCCCAAGAGACCCAGTACTTC. It is translated as CASLAGGPQETQYF.

This chain connects TRBV5-1 to TRBJ1-1, with no clear D. The ends were cut back, 4 bases at V and 6 bases at J, with 16 bases in the middle. The CDR3 has 14 residues. Germline CDR1 and CDR2: SGHRS and YFSETQ. For the CDR3, the DNA is TGCGCCAGCAGCCAAGGATTCAGGCCCCCTGAAGCTTTCTTT. Its protein product is CASSQGFRPPEAFF.

The chain combines TRBV6-5 with TRBJ1-1; D is undetermined. V lost 1 base, J lost 1 base, and 10 bases lay in between. The CDR3 sequence is 15 residues long. Germline V CDR1 and CDR2: MNHEY, SVGAGI. Here the CDR3 reads CASSYWARTNTEAFF. The DNA for the CDR3 is TGTGCCAGCAGTTACTGGGCACGTACGAACACTGAAGCTTTCTTT.

This clone was seen just once. The rearrangement joins TRBV10-1 to TRBJ2-7, with 9 bases fitting TRBD1. Per the germline V gene, CDR1 is WNHNN and CDR2 is SYGVQD (reference sequence). V dropped 6 bases and J dropped 6; count of bases not matched to a gene: 6. CDR3 length: 13 residues. In DNA form, the CDR3 reads TGCGCCAGCAGATACAGGGGGCGTTCCGAGCAGTACTTC. It encodes CASRYRGRSEQYF.

J is TRBJ2-7 and V is TRBV6-1, with D perhaps matching TRBD1 (6 bases). The CDR3 spans 13 residues. Germline CDR1 is MNHNS and CDR2 is SASEGT. Trimming removed 9 bases at V and 2 bases at J, with 14 bases between. DNA for the CDR3: TGTGCCAGTGACCAGGGGATGCCCTACGAGCAGTACTTC. Its protein is CASDQGMPYEQYF.

This clone was recorded once. The chain links TRBV7-9 to TRBJ1-6, with TRBD1 matching 9 bases. V shed 4 bases and J 3 bases; nucleotides not matched to a gene: 1. The germline gives CDR1 SEHNR, CDR2 FQNEAQ (reference sequence). The CDR3 consists of 15 residues. The CDR3 is CASSWGQGYNSPLHF. The CDR3 DNA follows: TGTGCCAGCAGCTGGGGACAGGGCTATAATTCACCCCTCCACTTT.

J is TRBJ2-7 and V is TRBV6-5; D is possibly TRBD1 (6 bases). The CDR3 length is 13 residues. Germline V gives CDR1 MNHEY, CDR2 SVGAGI. V lost 6 bases, J lost 7 bases, and 16 bases lay in between. The CDR3 loop reads CASRSTGWAEQYF. In DNA, the CDR3 is TGTGCCAGCAGATCTACAGGGTGGGCTGAGCAGTACTTC.

This clone came up a few times. The chain combines TRBV13 with TRBJ2-1; no definite D call. The germline gives CDR1 PRHDT, CDR2 FYEKMQ (reference sequence). V dropped 4 bases and J dropped 5 bases, with 9 bases sitting between them. This CDR3 comprises 13 residues. DNA of the CDR3: TGTGCCAGCAGCTCTGACATTAACAATGAGCAGTTCTTC. This codes for CASSSDINNEQFF.

This chain links TRBV27 with TRBJ1-2; TRBD1 matches 7 bases. Per the germline V gene, CDR1 is MNHEY and CDR2 is SMNVEV (reference sequence). This CDR3 spans 15 amino acids. Losses at the gene ends were 5 bases for V and 2 bases for J; bases not matched to a gene: 8. The CDR3 DNA reads as TGTGCCAGCAGTGTACAGGGGCCCCGGAACTATGGCTACACCTTC. Translated, it gives CASSVQGPRNYGYTF.

This clone has a single count. The chain recombines TRBV18 with TRBJ1-1, with D unresolved. Trimming removed 1 base at V and 5 bases at J, with 14 bases between. Per the germline V gene, CDR1 is KGHSH and CDR2 is LQKENI. This CDR3 contains 15 residues. CDR3 sequence reads: CASSPLAVSGTEAFF. The CDR3 bases are TGTGCCAGCTCACCACTGGCGGTTTCGGGGACTGAAGCTTTCTTT.

The V and J genes are TRBV28 and TRBJ1-5, with D maybe TRBD1 (5 bases). The CDR3 sequence is 15 residues long. Germline-derived CDR1 and CDR2 are MDHEN and SYDVKM. V lost 2 bases and J 2 bases, leaving 10 bases between the germline ends. In nucleotides, the CDR3 is TGTGCCAGCAGTTTAGCAGGGAAGGGCAATCAGCCCCAGCATTTT. Translating it yields CASSLAGKGNQPQHF.

The CDR3, as DNA: TGTGCCAGCAGTTTGGACTCGGGACAGAATAATTCACCCCTCCACTTT. Translation: CASSLDSGQNNSPLHF. The rearrangement joins TRBV6-6 to TRBJ1-6, with TRBD1 identical over 7 bases. V lost 4 bases to trimming and J lost 5 bases; unmatched junction nucleotides: 8. The CDR3 extends over 16 amino acids. Per germline, CDR1 MNHNY and CDR2 SVGAGI (reference sequence).

J is TRBJ2-7 and V is TRBV6-1; 7 nucleotides align to TRBD1. V was clipped by 6 bases and J by 2 bases; unmatched bases: 10. Germline CDR1 is MNHNS and CDR2 is SASEGT. There are 15 residues in the CDR3. The CDR3 here is CASRMRGTEPYEQYF. The CDR3, as DNA: TGTGCCAGCAGGATGAGGGGGACAGAGCCCTACGAGCAGTACTTC.

The chain couples TRBV5-8 to TRBJ2-3; 9 bases align to TRBD1. Unmatched junction bases numbered 7, after V lost 4 bases and J lost 4 bases. The germline CDR1 and CDR2 sequences are SGHTS and YDEGEE. This CDR3 is built from 15 residues. The DNA of the CDR3 is TGTGCCAGCAGCCCGGGACAGGGTACCGCAGATACGCAGTATTTT. Translating gives CASSPGQGTADTQYF.

The gene calls are TRBV27 and TRBJ1-3; D not resolved. CDR3 length equals 14 residues. Germline V lookup: CDR1 MNHEY, CDR2 SMNVEV (reference sequence). Between the trimmed V and J ends, which lost 4 bases and 0 bases, there was a span of 7 bases. The CDR3 coding sequence is TGTGCCAGCAGTTCGGTTAGCTCTGGAAACACCATATATTTT. This translates into CASSSVSSGNTIYF.

V is TRBV11-2 and J is TRBJ2-6; 7 positions agree with TRBD1. The CDR3 runs 19 residues. Trimming cost V 1 base and J 0 bases; bases outside gene matches: 9. Germline loops: CDR1 SGHAT, CDR2 FQNNGV. In nucleotides, the CDR3 is TGTGCCAGCAGCTTAGGTCGAAGGGGGCCCCTCTCTGGGGCCAACGTCCTGACTTTC. Translation: CASSLGRRGPLSGANVLTF. Full variable domain (outside the CDR3, taken from reference TRBV11-2 and TRBJ2-6): EAGVAQSPRYKIIEKRQSVAFWCNPISGHATLYWYQQILGQGPKLLIQFQNNGVVDDSQLPKDRFSAERLKGVDSTLKIQPAKLEDSAVYLCASSLGRRGPLSGANVLTFGAGSRLTVL.

The chain couples TRBV14 to TRBJ2-7, with TRBD2 matching 8 bases. The CDR3 spans 16 residues. V shed 2 bases, J shed 4 bases, and the junction held 10 bases outside the gene matches. Looked up from germline, CDR1 is SGHDN and CDR2 is FVKESK. The CDR3 DNA is TGTGCCAGCAGCCAAAGGCGGGGGGCCGGCTCTTACGAGCAGTACTTC. This gives the protein CASSQRRGAGSYEQYF. Together with reference TRBV14 and TRBJ2-7, the CDR3 gives the full variable domain: EAGVTQFPSHSVIEKGQTVTLRCDPISGHDNLYWYRRVMGKEIKFLLHFVKESKQDESGMPNNRFLAERTGGTYSTLKVQPAELEDSGVYFCASSQRRGAGSYEQYFGPGTRLTVT.

The chain couples TRBV6-5 to TRBJ1-5; TRBD1 agrees at 7 bases. V shed 5 bases, J shed 7 bases, and the junction held 8 bases outside the gene matches. CDR3 length equals 14 residues. Germline values: CDR1 MNHEY, CDR2 SVGAGI. The CDR3 loop reads CASSLTGPGQPQHF. The CDR3 DNA sequence: TGTGCCAGCAGTCTGACAGGGCCCGGCCAGCCCCAGCATTTT.

This clone was seen many times. This sequence joins TRBV2 and TRBJ2-1; D is perhaps TRBD2 (6 bases). Trimming stripped 11 bases from V and 8 bases from J, with 13 bases between. The germline V gene has CDR1 SNHLY and CDR2 FYNNEI. This CDR3 contains 11 residues. CDR3 DNA sequence: TGTGCCGCCTCGTTAGCGGATGAGCAGTTCTTC. Translating it yields CAASLADEQFF.

This clone was observed a handful of times. The rearrangement joins TRBV4-1 to TRBJ2-2; D is possibly TRBD2 (6 bases). V shed 3 bases and J shed 1 base, with 18 bases lying between them. This CDR3 has 18 amino acids. Germline CDR1 MGHRA, CDR2 YSYEKL. The CDR3 coding sequence is TGCGCCAGCAGCCACCCCCGGGCGGGGCAGGGGAACACCGGGGAGCTGTTTTTT. It translates to CASSHPRAGQGNTGELFF.

The V call is TRBV11-2, the J call TRBJ2-7; D is possibly TRBD2 (6 bases). The CDR3 spans 14 residues. The germline CDR1 and CDR2 sequences are SGHAT and FQNNGV. V lost 2 bases and J lost 6, with 14 bases in between. CDR3 DNA sequence: TGTGCCAGCAGCTTACCGGGACTCCGAGCCGAGCAGTACTTC. This codes for CASSLPGLRAEQYF.

J is TRBJ2-1 and V is TRBV19, with TRBD1 matching over 10 bases. This CDR3 is 14 amino acids long. Germline V gene data show CDR1 as LNHDA and CDR2 as SQIVND (reference sequence). With V trimmed by 9 bases and J by 2 bases, 4 bases remained unmatched. As DNA, the CDR3 is TGTGCCAGCTCCGGGACAGGGGCCTACAATGAGCAGTTCTTC. It yields the protein CASSGTGAYNEQFF.